The rows below give T cell receptor beta chains drawn from one sample of a study of CD8+ T cells in alopecia areata. Profiled with immunoSEQ multiplex PCR; TCRdb holds only in-frame clones, not every one. The table has roughly 200,000 clones, approximately 62% seen once; the top ten hold over 1.5%. This material consisted of CD4+ T cells sorted from blood, taken at week 0. These receptors all stem from a human donor with alopecia areata. Each CDR3 is given with its conserved first and last residue. A D gene is named only where the DNA matches it firmly. Clone size, where shown, is once, few, many, or a class for clones that have expanded.

. | . | TRBJ1-6 | TRBV11-2 | TGTGCCAGCAGCCGGATCGGACAGAGTTATAATTCACCCCTCCACTTT | CASSRIGQSYNSPLHF
. | few | TRBJ1-1 | TRBV20-1 | TGCAGTGCTAGTCGCTCTGAAGCTTTCTTT | CSASRSEAFF
. | few | TRBJ2-1 | TRBV5-1 | TGCGCCAGCAGCTTAGGGCATGGGATTTCGACAGAGCAGTTCTTC | CASSLGHGISTEQFF
. | . | TRBJ1-2 | TRBV15 | TGTGCCACCAGCAGAGATCGTAGAGCCGGCTACACCTTC | CATSRDRRAGYTF
. | . | TRBJ1-1 | TRBV15 | TGTGCCACCAGACGGGGAGAGGACACTGAAGCTTTCTTT | CATRRGEDTEAFF
. | . | TRBJ1-1 | TRBV5-1 | TGCGCCAGCAGCCTCAGGGGTACTGAAGCTTTCTTT | CASSLRGTEAFF
TRBD1 | . | TRBJ1-2 | TRBV25-1 | TGTGCCAGCAGTGCAGGGGGCGCTTATGGCTACACCTTC | CASSAGGAYGYTF
. | . | TRBJ1-4 | TRBV30 | TGTGCCTGGAGTACGGTCGGAAAACTGTTTTTT | CAWSTVGKLFF
TRBD2 | . | TRBJ2-7 | TRBV27 | TGTGCCAGCAGTGGACTAGCGGGGGCTCAGTACGAGCAGTACTTC | CASSGLAGAQYEQYF
TRBD1 | . | TRBJ1-6 | TRBV5-1 | TGCGCCAGCAGCTTGACAGGGGAAATTGGTTCACCCCTCCACTTT | CASSLTGEIGSPLHF
. | . | TRBJ2-5 | TRBV6-1 | TGTGCCAGCAGTCCCGCGGGGCTACAAGAGACCCAGTACTTC | CASSPAGLQETQYF
. | . | TRBJ2-3 | TRBV6-5 | TGTGCCAGCAGGGGAAGGTCCGGAGCAGATACGCAGTATTTT | CASRGRSGADTQYF
TRBD1 | few | TRBJ1-1 | TRBV18 | TGTGCCAGCTCACATAACGGACAGGGAGTGGCCACTGAAGCTTTCTTT | CASSHNGQGVATEAFF